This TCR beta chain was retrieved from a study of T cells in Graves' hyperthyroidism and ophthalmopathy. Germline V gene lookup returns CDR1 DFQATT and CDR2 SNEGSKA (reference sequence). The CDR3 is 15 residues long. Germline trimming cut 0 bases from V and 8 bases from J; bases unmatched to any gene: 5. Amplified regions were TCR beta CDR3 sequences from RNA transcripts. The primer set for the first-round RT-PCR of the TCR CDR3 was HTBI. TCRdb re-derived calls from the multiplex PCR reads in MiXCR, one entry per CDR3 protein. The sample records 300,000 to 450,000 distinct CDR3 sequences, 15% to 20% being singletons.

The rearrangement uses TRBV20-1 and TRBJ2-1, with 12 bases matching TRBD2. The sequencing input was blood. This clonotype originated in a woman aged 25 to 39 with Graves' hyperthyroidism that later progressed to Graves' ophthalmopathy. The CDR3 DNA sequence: TGCAGTGCTAGAGATCTGACTAGCGGGAGCGATGAGCAGTTCTTC. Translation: CSARDLTSGSDEQFF.